A single sample gave rise to the 27 T cell receptor beta chains below, sequenced in a study of T cells after yellow fever vaccination. TCRdb reprocessed the 5' RACE reads with MiXCR, giving one entry per CDR3 protein. The repertoire holds about 340,000 distinct CDR3 sequences, with approximately 12% as singletons. Sequenced here: CD4+ T cells sorted from PBMCs, sampled 15 days after the yellow fever booster vaccination. These receptors were collected from a man younger than 35 who received the YFV17D yellow fever vaccine.

Only a few counts were recorded for this clonotype. Its ends do not fully match the called genes, so a read error is possible. The chain combines TRBV12-3 or TRBV12-4 with TRBJ1-6, with D possibly being TRBD1 (5 bases). The CDR3 consists of 12 residues. This CDR3 reads CASSLRGSPFHF. CDR3 DNA: TGTGCCAGCAGTTTACGGGGGTCACCCTTCCACTTT.

The table lists this clonotype with a few counts. The V and J genes are TRBV27 and TRBJ2-7; D unresolved. The V and J ends lost 3 bases and 7 bases respectively, with 19 bases between them. The CDR3 sequence is 15 residues long. Looked up from germline, CDR1 is MNHEY and CDR2 is SMNVEV (reference sequence). As DNA, the CDR3 is TGTGCCAGCAGTTTGCAGTCACCCGCCTTGGGGGAGCAGTACTTC. Residues: CASSLQSPALGEQYF.

The rearrangement joins TRBV7-9 to TRBJ1-6, with D uncertain. Deletions cut 1 base from V and 10 bases from J, with 11 bases between. The CDR3 has 14 amino acids. Germline V CDR1 and CDR2: SEHNR, FQNEAQ (reference sequence). CDR3 in DNA: TGTGCCAGCAGCTTAGGGGTAATAGGCTCACCCCTCCACTTT. Translating gives CASSLGVIGSPLHF.

This chain joins TRBV10-3 and TRBJ2-1; 9 nucleotides align to TRBD1. This CDR3 comprises 14 residues. Trimming at V came to 6 bases and at J to 7 bases, leaving 7 bases not matched to a gene. Looked up from germline, CDR1 is ENHRY and CDR2 is SYGVKD. CDR3 bases: TGTGCCATCAGAGCGGGACAGGGAAGGAATGAGCAGTTCTTC. Protein: CAIRAGQGRNEQFF.

The chain couples TRBV20-1 to TRBJ1-6; 7 bases map to TRBD1. After removal of 6 bases from V and 7 bases from J, the junction contained 9 bases not matched to a gene. CDR1 is DFQATT and CDR2 is SNEGSKA in the germline V gene (reference sequence). The CDR3 covers 14 residues. The CDR3 sequence is CSAPQTGINSPLHF. Written as DNA, the CDR3 is TGCAGTGCACCTCAGACAGGGATAAATTCACCCCTCCACTTT.

The chain employs TRBV7-8 and TRBJ1-1; a weak D match, TRBD1 (6 bases). This CDR3 region has 15 residues. V was pared by 2 bases and J by 3 bases, with 13 bases between. Germline V CDR1 and CDR2: SGHVS, FQNEAQ. The CDR3 DNA follows: TGTGCCAGCAGCTTAATGGGGGCGGCCCACACTGAAGCTTTCTTT. It specifies CASSLMGAAHTEAFF.

This clonotype was observed a handful of times. The chain carries TRBV6-2 or TRBV6-3 and TRBJ1-5; D not resolved. Germline values: CDR1 MNHEY, CDR2 SVGEGT. Trimming took 6 bases from V and 4 from J, leaving 22 bases between them. This CDR3 is built from 17 residues. CDR3 nucleotides: TGTGCCAGCAGCGGGTCCCGGAGGTACATCTTAAATCAGCCCCAGCATTTT. Amino acid sequence: CASSGSRRYILNQPQHF.

The rearrangement joins TRBV6-2 or TRBV6-3 to TRBJ2-2; D not resolved. V gave up 6 bases and J gave up 1 base, with 15 bases separating them. CDR1 is MNHEY, CDR2 SVGEGT, per germline. The CDR3 extends over 16 amino acids. CDR3 nucleotides: TGTGCCAGCAGACGGGCGCACTCGGGGAACACCGGGGAGCTGTTTTTT. Translated: CASRRAHSGNTGELFF.

The CDR3 loop is CASSLYGGGFYGYTF. CDR3 bases: TGCGCCAGCAGCTTATATGGAGGGGGTTTCTATGGCTACACCTTC. The chain links TRBV5-1 to TRBJ1-2; tentatively, D is TRBD1 (6 bases). In germline, CDR1 is SGHRS, CDR2 YFSETQ. V lost 2 bases to trimming and J lost 4 bases, with 15 bases between them. This CDR3 has 15 amino acids.

The V call is TRBV24-1, the J call TRBJ2-3, with 11 positions matching TRBD2. J gave up 6 bases and V 7 bases, and 8 bases lay outside the gene matches. Per germline, CDR1 KGHDR and CDR2 SFDVKD. The CDR3 has 15 amino acids. The CDR3 region is CATSRSGGAMDTQYF. For the CDR3, the DNA is TGTGCCACCAGCCGTAGCGGGGGGGCCATGGATACGCAGTATTTT.

V and J are TRBV20-1 and TRBJ2-1, with D perhaps matching TRBD2 (5 bases). Trimming shortened V by 5 bases and J by 1 base, and 12 bases separated the two germline ends. In germline, CDR1 is DFQATT, CDR2 SNEGSKA (reference sequence). The CDR3 contains 14 residues. The CDR3 spells CSALAYLSYNEQFF. The CDR3 coding sequence is TGCAGTGCTTTAGCGTACCTTTCCTACAATGAGCAGTTCTTC.

This clonotype was seen only a few times. The chain is built from TRBV23-1 and TRBJ2-3; TRBD1 might be the D (6 bases). TRBV23-1 has ORF status, its function being uncertain. The length of the CDR3 is 13 residues. Trimming took 0 bases from V and 5 from J, leaving 6 bases between them. CDR3 residues: CASSQSGGDTQYF. The CDR3, as DNA: TGCGCCAGCAGTCAATCAGGGGGAGATACGCAGTATTTT.

This clonotype has a handful of counts. The chain joins TRBV4-1 to TRBJ1-2; D is undetermined. V was trimmed by 0 bases and J by 7 bases, leaving 15 bases between them. This CDR3 comprises 15 residues. Germline V gives CDR1 MGHRA, CDR2 YSYEKL. This CDR3 is CASSQDAGLRGGYTF. The CDR3 region has the DNA TGCGCCAGCAGCCAAGATGCGGGGTTACGGGGTGGCTACACCTTC.

This clonotype was observed a few times. This chain links TRBV20-1 with TRBJ1-6; 11 nucleotides agree with TRBD1. The CDR3 consists of 15 residues. Trimming at V came to 6 bases and at J to 2 bases, leaving 3 bases not matched to a gene. Germline V lookup: CDR1 DFQATT, CDR2 SNEGSKA (reference sequence). The CDR3 here is CSAVDRGPYNSPLHF. The DNA of the CDR3 is TGCAGTGCGGTGGACAGGGGGCCCTATAATTCACCCCTCCACTTT.

This clonotype has more than one count but fewer than ten. The CDR3 bases are TGTGCCATCAGGGACGGATTAGCTAACTATGGCTACACCTTC. Amino acids: CAIRDGLANYGYTF. The genes are TRBV10-3 and TRBJ1-2; D is unresolved. Trimming stripped 6 bases from V and 0 bases from J, with 11 bases between. This CDR3 region has 14 residues. Germline CDR1 reads ENHRY; CDR2 reads SYGVKD.

This clonotype has a handful of counts. The V gene is TRBV6-2 or TRBV6-3, the J gene TRBJ1-1, with TRBD1 as a possible D gene (6 bases). Trimming pared 6 bases from V and 8 bases from J, leaving 13 bases between. CDR3 length: 12 residues. Germline CDR1 reads MNHEY; CDR2 reads SVGEGT. CDR3 nucleotide sequence: TGTGCCAGCAGGGAAGCACAGGGAGAAGCTTTCTTT. Translation: CASREAQGEAFF.

This chain joins TRBV28 and TRBJ2-3; D remains ambiguous. Germline loops: CDR1 MDHEN, CDR2 SYDVKM. This CDR3 contains 14 residues. The V end lost 5 bases, the J end lost 2 bases, and 11 bases lay between the germline ends. CDR3 in DNA: TGTGCCAGCAGTCCCACGTTTCTCACAGATACGCAGTATTTT. Protein sequence: CASSPTFLTDTQYF.

This clonotype has more than one count but fewer than ten. The rearrangement links TRBV19 to TRBJ1-1; D remains ambiguous. V lost 5 bases to trimming and J lost 0 bases, with 7 bases between them. Germline V gene lookup returns CDR1 LNHDA and CDR2 SQIVND (reference sequence). CDR3 length: 13 amino acids. The CDR3 protein is CASSGRLNTEAFF. Here the CDR3 DNA reads TGTGCCAGTAGTGGACGTTTGAACACTGAAGCTTTCTTT. The variable domain in full, completed from reference TRBV19 and TRBJ1-1, reads DGGITQSPKYLFRKEGQNVTLSCEQNLNHDAMYWYRQDPGQGLRLIYYSQIVNDFQKGDIAEGYSVSREKKESFPLTVTSAQKNPTAFYLCASSGRLNTEAFFGQGTRLTVV.

This clonotype was seen more than once but under ten times. The chain uses TRBV6-6 and TRBJ2-4; perhaps TRBD2 as D (6 bases). The CDR3 spans 16 residues. Germline V CDR1 and CDR2: MNHNY, SVGAGI (reference sequence). V was cut by 5 bases and J by 0 bases, with 14 bases left in between. For the CDR3, the DNA is TGTGCCAGCAGTGCAGATCCGGGACTAGCCAAAAACATTCAGTACTTC. Its translation is CASSADPGLAKNIQYF.

The rearrangement uses TRBV11-1 and TRBJ2-3; tentatively, D is TRBD2 (6 bases). The CDR3 is made up of 13 amino acids. V was clipped by 5 bases and J by 4 bases, with 10 bases between them. Germline V lookup: CDR1 SGHAT, CDR2 FQDESV (reference sequence). The CDR3 loop is CASSTTRSDTQYF. The CDR3 nucleotides are TGTGCCAGCAGCACGACTAGGTCAGATACGCAGTATTTT.

The chain combines TRBV19 with TRBJ2-7, with a possible D match to TRBD1 (6 bases). This CDR3 has 16 residues. Looked up from germline, CDR1 is LNHDA and CDR2 is SQIVND (reference sequence). V lost 6 bases and J lost 1, with 19 bases in between. The CDR3 sequence is CASSPSPGQNSYEQYF. Here the CDR3 DNA reads TGTGCCAGTAGCCCTTCTCCAGGACAGAATTCCTACGAGCAGTACTTC.

The rearrangement uses TRBV7-9 and TRBJ2-3, with 7 bases matching TRBD2. In germline, CDR1 is SEHNR, CDR2 FQNEAQ (reference sequence). The CDR3 is 16 residues long. The J segment lost 3 bases and the V segment lost 5 bases, leaving 11 bases of the junction unmatched. CDR3 nucleotide sequence: TGTGCCAGCAGCGAATATCGGGGAGGGGAAACAGATACGCAGTATTTT. Protein sequence: CASSEYRGGETDTQYF.

This clonotype was recorded a few times. The rearrangement joins TRBV6-2 or TRBV6-3 to TRBJ2-7, with D possibly called TRBD1 or TRBD2 (6 bases each). The CDR3 extends over 14 amino acids. Trimming shortened V by 5 bases and J by 2 bases, and 13 bases separated the two germline ends. Germline-derived CDR1 and CDR2 are MNHEY and SVGEGT. The CDR3 spells CASSHGGATYEQYF. The CDR3 coding sequence is TGTGCCAGCAGTCACGGGGGCGCAACCTACGAGCAGTACTTC.

The gene calls are TRBV25-1 and TRBJ2-7; the match to TRBD2 covers 14 bases. The CDR3 spans 20 residues. Losses at the gene ends were 3 bases for V and 3 bases for J; bases not matched to a gene: 16. The germline V gene encodes CDR1 MGHDK and CDR2 SYGVNS. CDR3 residues: CASSDRLAGGLSVSLYEQYV. The CDR3 nucleotides are TGTGCCAGCAGTGATCGACTAGCGGGGGGGCTGAGTGTATCTCTCTACGAGCAGTACGTC.

This rearrangement joins TRBV4-3 to TRBJ1-2; no clear D gene. The CDR3 consists of 12 residues. Germline-derived CDR1 and CDR2 are LGHNA and YSLEER. CDR3 residues: CGRAGLNYGYTF. The CDR3 nucleotides read TGCGGACGGGCAGGCCTTAACTATGGCTACACCTTC.

V usage is TRBV27 and J usage is TRBJ1-2, with D unclear. The CDR3 sequence is 17 residues long. Germline CDR1 reads MNHEY; CDR2 reads SMNVEV (reference sequence). Trimming shortened V by 3 bases and J by 3 bases, and 20 bases separated the two germline ends. The CDR3 region is CASSFVALQLGHYGYTF. The DNA for the CDR3 is TGTGCCAGCAGTTTTGTAGCCCTTCAGCTTGGACACTATGGCTACACCTTC.

This clonotype was observed a handful of times. The rearrangement joins TRBV3-1 to TRBJ2-1; TRBD1 is a possible D gene (6 bases). Trimming shortened V by 0 bases and J by 1 base, and 13 bases separated the two germline ends. The CDR3 runs to 17 residues. CDR1 LGHDT and CDR2 YNNKEL come from the germline V gene (reference sequence). The CDR3 is CASSQDQLQGSYNEQFF. In DNA, the CDR3 is TGTGCCAGCAGCCAAGATCAGCTTCAGGGGTCCTACAATGAGCAGTTCTTC.